This T cell receptor beta chain was sequenced for a study of cytomegalovirus exposure and HLA in healthy donors. Study-level results: CMV antigen specificity of a few CMV-associated chains was confirmed in vitro. Cytomegalovirus association was listed for about 180 TCR beta chains.

Only one count was recorded for this clone. Its antigen is currently unknown. Using immunoSEQ multiplex PCR, the repertoire was profiled, and TCRdb retains in-frame clones only, with some absent. Of 200,000 to 250,000 clones listed, 87% are singletons. Trimming took 2 bases from V and 2 from J; bases not matched to a gene: 7. The germline gives CDR1 PRHDT, CDR2 FYEKMQ (reference sequence). This CDR3 has 16 amino acids. The sequence was collected from a woman between 18 and 29 years old in good health and CMV-seropositive. The chain couples TRBV13 to TRBJ1-2; 8 bases fit TRBD1. Material: PBMCs. The CDR3 coding sequence is TGTGCCAGCAGCTTAATTTCCAACAGGGGGAACTATGGCTACACCTTC. Translating gives CASSLISNRGNYGYTF.